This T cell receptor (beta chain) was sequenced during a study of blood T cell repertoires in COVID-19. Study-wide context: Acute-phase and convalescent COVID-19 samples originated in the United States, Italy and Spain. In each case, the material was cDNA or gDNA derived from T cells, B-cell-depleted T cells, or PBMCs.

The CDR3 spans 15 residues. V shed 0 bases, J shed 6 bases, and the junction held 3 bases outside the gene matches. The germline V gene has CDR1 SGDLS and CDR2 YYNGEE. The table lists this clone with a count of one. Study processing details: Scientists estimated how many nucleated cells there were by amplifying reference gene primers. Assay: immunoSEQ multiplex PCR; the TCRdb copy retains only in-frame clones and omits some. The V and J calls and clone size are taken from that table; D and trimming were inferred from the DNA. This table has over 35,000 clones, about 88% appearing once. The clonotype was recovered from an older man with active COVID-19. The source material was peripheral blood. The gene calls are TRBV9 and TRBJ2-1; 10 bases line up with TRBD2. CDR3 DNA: TGTGCCAGCAGCGTAGTAGGGACTAGCGCCAATGAGCAGTTCTTC. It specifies CASSVVGTSANEQFF.